This T cell receptor (beta chain) was sequenced in a study of T cells after yellow fever vaccination. Study-wide findings and caveats: A limited proportion of clonotypes was detected within both the CD4 and CD8 compartments. One caveat is that FACS-sorted repertoires could contain abundant clonotypes contaminating from the bulk population. Post-booster repertoires again held most primary-vaccination clones (roughly 95% CD4, 85% to 90% CD8).

Germline lookup yields CDR1 ENHRY and CDR2 SYGVKD. CDR3 length: 9 amino acids. V lost 11 bases, J lost 9 bases, and 8 bases lay in between. There are many counts of this clonotype. The target antigen is unknown. Template switching with 5'RACE generated the TCR cDNA and added a universal primer site and UMIs. TCRdb reanalysed the 5' RACE reads using MiXCR and keeps one entry per CDR3 protein. The profile shows around 120,000 distinct CDR3 sequences, about 6.8% of them singletons. V and J are TRBV10-3 and TRBJ2-1; no definite D call. Sequencing used CD4+ T cells sorted from PBMCs, obtained about 41 days after the first yellow fever vaccination. The receptor's source is a man between 18 and 29 years old who received the YFV17D yellow fever vaccine. The CDR3 bases are TGTGCCCTTTTTGTTGAGCAGTTCTTC. This sequence encodes CALFVEQFF.